The 9 T cell receptor beta chains below were found in one sample sequenced in a study of identical twins. TCRdb recomputed calls from the 5' RACE reads with MiXCR, one row per CDR3 protein. The profile covers about 690,000 distinct CDR3 sequences, with around 6% appearing a single time and under 2% taken by the ten largest. The sequenced material came from naive T cells sorted from blood. The receptors stem from a man in his late teens or twenties in good health.

This clonotype was detected many times. The CDR3 loop reads CATSRTPNTEAFF. CDR3 sequence (DNA): TGTGCCACCAGCAGAACTCCGAACACTGAAGCTTTCTTT. This chain joins TRBV15 and TRBJ1-1; unclear D gene. Between the trimmed V and J ends, which lost 2 bases and 1 base, there was a span of 5 bases. Germline values: CDR1 LNHNV, CDR2 YYDKDF (reference sequence). There are 13 residues in the CDR3.

This clonotype turned up a few times. This chain uses TRBV28 with TRBJ1-2; tentative D call: TRBD1 (5 bases). V was trimmed by 6 bases and J by 1 base, leaving 18 bases between them. CDR1 and CDR2 (germline): MDHEN, SYDVKM. The CDR3 consists of 16 residues. CDR3 residues: CASRAGWQGLNYGYTF. In DNA, the CDR3 is TGTGCCAGCAGGGCCGGGTGGCAGGGCCTTAACTATGGCTACACCTTC.

This clonotype appeared a few times. The chain employs TRBV27 and TRBJ2-2; no clear D. The CDR3 consists of 13 residues. Trimming removed 1 base from V and 4 bases from J, with 4 bases in between. CDR1 is MNHEY and CDR2 is SMNVEV in the germline V gene (reference sequence). The CDR3 nucleotides are TGTGCCAGCAGTTTATGGCCCACCGGGGAGCTGTTTTTT. Protein product: CASSLWPTGELFF.

In this sample, this clonotype turned up many times. This chain links TRBV6-1 with TRBJ2-3; 10 bases map to TRBD1. This CDR3 has 13 residues. Germline trimming cut 6 bases from V and 11 bases from J; bases unmatched to any gene: 8. The germline gives CDR1 MNHNS, CDR2 SASEGT. The CDR3 bases are TGTGCCAGCAGCGGGGACAGGGGAGGAGGGCAGTATTTT. Its protein is CASSGDRGGGQYF.

The V gene is TRBV12-3 or TRBV12-4, the J gene TRBJ2-1; a weak D match, TRBD2 (6 bases). V lost 2 bases, J lost 10 bases, and 9 bases lay in between. The CDR3 spans 12 residues. In DNA, the CDR3 is TGTGCCAGCAGTTTAAGGCTAGCGGAGCAGTTCTTC. Protein: CASSLRLAEQFF.

Comments on this clonotype: The junction shows a germline mismatch at one end, possibly a read error. The chain combines TRBV4-3 with TRBJ2-1, with TRBD2 identical over 7 bases. There are 15 residues in the CDR3. Germline CDR1 is LGHNA and CDR2 is YSLEER. CDR3 region: CASSQAGNGLNEQFF. CDR3 in DNA: TGCGCCAGCAGTCAAGCGGGAAATGGGTTGAATGAGCAGTTCTTC.

About this clonotype: A much larger clone differs by one base, so this may be a read error. This CDR3 fails to terminate in the conserved phenylalanine or tryptophan, so it likely reflects a read error. The chain combines TRBV15 with TRBJ2-3; D tentatively reads TRBD1 or TRBD2 (6 bases each). The V and J ends lost 10 bases and 2 bases respectively, with 13 bases between them. In germline, CDR1 is LNHNV, CDR2 YYDKDF (reference sequence). The CDR3 is 13 amino acids. The CDR3 reads CAIEGGHTDTQYC. CDR3 DNA: TGTGCCATTGAAGGGGGGCACACAGATACGCAGTATTGT.

This sequence joins TRBV7-2 and TRBJ2-1, with unresolved D. The V gene lost 3 bases and the J gene lost 7 bases, with 13 bases spanning the gap. The CDR3 has 14 amino acids. CDR1 is SGHTA, CDR2 FQGNSA, per germline. CDR3 DNA: TGTGCCAGCAGCTTGGGCCAGATCGGGAATGAGCAGTTCTTC. It encodes CASSLGQIGNEQFF.

This clonotype was found many times. This rearrangement joins TRBV5-6 to TRBJ2-7; either TRBD1 or TRBD2 may fit D (5 bases each). V lost 4 bases, J lost 9 bases, and 14 bases lay in between. This CDR3 has 12 residues. Germline CDR1 reads SGHDT; CDR2 reads YYEEEE. The CDR3 spells CASSLGGGAQYV. CDR3 bases: TGTGCCAGCAGCCTGGGTGGGGGAGCGCAGTACGTC.